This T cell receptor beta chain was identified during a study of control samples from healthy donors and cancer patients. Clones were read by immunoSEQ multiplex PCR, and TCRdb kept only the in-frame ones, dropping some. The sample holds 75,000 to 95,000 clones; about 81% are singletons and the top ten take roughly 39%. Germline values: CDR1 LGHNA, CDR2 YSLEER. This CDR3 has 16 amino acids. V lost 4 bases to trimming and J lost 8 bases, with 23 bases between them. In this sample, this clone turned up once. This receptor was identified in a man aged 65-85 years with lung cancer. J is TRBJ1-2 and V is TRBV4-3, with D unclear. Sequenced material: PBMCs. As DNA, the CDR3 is TGCGCCAGCAGCCCCCAAAGGGAGAGGGCCCAGGACGGCTACACCTTC. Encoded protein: CASSPQRERAQDGYTF.